This TCR beta chain is from a study of OX40 agonist ivuxolimab in advanced cancers. General study points: What antigens the expanded peripheral T cells recognized was never established.

TCRdb keeps only in-frame clones here, not all; method: immunoSEQ multiplex PCR. Of about 64,000 clones listed, 84% are singletons. CDR3 size: 13 residues. In germline, CDR1 is SGHTA, CDR2 FQGNSA. The V end was cut by 2 bases, the J end by 7 bases, with 10 bases between. Concerning this clone: What it binds is unknown.

The chain is built from TRBV7-2 and TRBJ2-3; D possibly corresponds to TRBD2 (5 bases). The sequence was obtained from an adult with an advanced solid tumor such as melanoma, head and neck, liver or kidney cancer. Here the sequenced sample was CD4+ or CD8+ T cells sorted from blood, taken in a trial of the OX40 agonist ivuxolimab. Here the CDR3 DNA reads TGTGCCAGCAGCTTACCGGGGATGAATACGCAGTATTTT. Translated, it gives CASSLPGMNTQYF.